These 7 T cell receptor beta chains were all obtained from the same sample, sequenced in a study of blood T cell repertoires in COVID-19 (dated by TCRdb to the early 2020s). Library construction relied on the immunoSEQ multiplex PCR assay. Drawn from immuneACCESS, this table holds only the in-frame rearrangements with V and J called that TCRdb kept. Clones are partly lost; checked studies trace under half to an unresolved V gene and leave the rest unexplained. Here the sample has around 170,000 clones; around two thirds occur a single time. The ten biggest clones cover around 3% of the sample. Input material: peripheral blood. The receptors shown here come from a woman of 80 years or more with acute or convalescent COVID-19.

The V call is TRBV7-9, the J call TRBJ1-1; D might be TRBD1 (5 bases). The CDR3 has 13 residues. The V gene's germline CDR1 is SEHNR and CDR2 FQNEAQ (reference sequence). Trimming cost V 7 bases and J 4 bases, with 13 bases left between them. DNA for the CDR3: TGTGCCAGCAACTTCGGGGGAGGCACTGAAGCTTTCTTT. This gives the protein CASNFGGGTEAFF.

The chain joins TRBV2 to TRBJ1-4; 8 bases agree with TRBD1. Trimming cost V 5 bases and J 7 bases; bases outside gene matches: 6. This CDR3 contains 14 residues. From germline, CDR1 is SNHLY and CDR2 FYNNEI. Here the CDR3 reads CASSQGARGEKLFF. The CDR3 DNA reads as TGTGCCAGCAGTCAGGGGGCGCGAGGTGAAAAACTGTTTTTT.

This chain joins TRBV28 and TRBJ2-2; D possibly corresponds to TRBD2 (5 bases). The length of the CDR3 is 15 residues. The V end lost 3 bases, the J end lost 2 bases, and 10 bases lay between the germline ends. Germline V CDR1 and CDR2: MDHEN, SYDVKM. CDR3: CASSLEADNTGELFF. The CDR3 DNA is TGTGCCAGCAGTTTGGAGGCAGATAACACCGGGGAGCTGTTTTTT.

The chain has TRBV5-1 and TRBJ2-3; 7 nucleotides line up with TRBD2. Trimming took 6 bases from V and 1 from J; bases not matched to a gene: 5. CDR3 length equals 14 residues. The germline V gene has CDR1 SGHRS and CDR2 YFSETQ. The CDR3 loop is CASTEGGGTDTQYF. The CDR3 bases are TGCGCCAGCACGGAGGGAGGGGGCACAGATACGCAGTATTTT.

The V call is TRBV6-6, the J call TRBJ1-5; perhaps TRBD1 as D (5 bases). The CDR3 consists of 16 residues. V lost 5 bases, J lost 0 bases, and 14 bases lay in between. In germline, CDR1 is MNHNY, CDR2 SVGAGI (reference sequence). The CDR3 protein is CASSRSQGFSNQPQHF. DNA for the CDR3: TGTGCCAGCAGTCGCTCCCAGGGATTTAGCAATCAGCCCCAGCATTTT.

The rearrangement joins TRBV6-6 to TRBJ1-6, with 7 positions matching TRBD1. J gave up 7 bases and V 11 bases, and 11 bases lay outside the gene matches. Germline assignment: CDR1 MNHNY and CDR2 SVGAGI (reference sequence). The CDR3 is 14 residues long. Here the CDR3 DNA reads TGTGCCGCTCGAACCGGGACAGAAAATTCACCCCTCCACTTT. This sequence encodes CAARTGTENSPLHF.

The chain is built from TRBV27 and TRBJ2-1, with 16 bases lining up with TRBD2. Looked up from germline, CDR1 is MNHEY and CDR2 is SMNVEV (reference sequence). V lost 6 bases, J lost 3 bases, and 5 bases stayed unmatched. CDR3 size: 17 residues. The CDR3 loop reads CASRRGLAGGDYNEQFF. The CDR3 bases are TGTGCCAGCAGAAGGGGACTAGCGGGAGGGGACTACAATGAGCAGTTCTTC.